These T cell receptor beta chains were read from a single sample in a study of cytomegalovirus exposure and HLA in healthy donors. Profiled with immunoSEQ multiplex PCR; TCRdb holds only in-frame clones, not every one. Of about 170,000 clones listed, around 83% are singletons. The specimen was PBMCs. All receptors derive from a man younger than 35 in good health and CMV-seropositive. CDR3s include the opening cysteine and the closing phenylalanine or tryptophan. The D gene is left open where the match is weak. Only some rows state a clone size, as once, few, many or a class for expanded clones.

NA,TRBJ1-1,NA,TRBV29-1,CSVVAGFVAEAFF,TGCAGCGTTGTCGCGGGGTTTGTCGCTGAAGCTTTCTTT
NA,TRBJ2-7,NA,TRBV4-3,CASSQDLGSYEQYF,TGCGCCAGCAGCCAAGATCTAGGTTCCTACGAGCAGTACTTC
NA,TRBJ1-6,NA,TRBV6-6,CASSSSESSPLHF,TGTGCCAGCAGTTCAAGCGAGAGTTCACCCCTCCACTTT
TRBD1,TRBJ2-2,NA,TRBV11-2,CASSLLQGDHGGELFF,TGTGCCAGCAGCTTACTTCAGGGGGATCATGGCGGGGAGCTGTTTTTT
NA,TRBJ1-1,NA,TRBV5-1,CASTNRDPREGEAFF,TGCGCCAGCACCAACCGGGACCCCCGGGAGGGTGAAGCTTTCTTT
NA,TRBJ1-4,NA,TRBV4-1,CASSQELRGWNEKLFF,TGCGCCAGCAGCCAAGAACTAAGAGGCTGGAATGAAAAACTGTTTTTT
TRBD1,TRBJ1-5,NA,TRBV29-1,CSVQQGTGQPQHF,TGCAGCGTCCAACAGGGGACCGGTCAGCCCCAGCATTTT
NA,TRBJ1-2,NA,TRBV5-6,CASSLWGDLINYGYTF,TGTGCCAGCAGCTTGTGGGGAGACCTGATTAACTATGGCTACACCTTC
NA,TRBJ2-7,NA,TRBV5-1,CASSSFRDGGSYEQYF,TGCGCCAGCAGCTCGTTCCGGGACGGGGGCTCCTACGAGCAGTACTTC
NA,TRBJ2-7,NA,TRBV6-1,CASSRDFYYEQYF,TGTGCCAGCAGCAGGGACTTTTACTACGAGCAGTACTTC
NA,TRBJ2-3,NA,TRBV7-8,CASSAKDTQYF,TGTGCCAGCAGCGCGAAGGATACGCAGTATTTT
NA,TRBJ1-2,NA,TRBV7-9,CASSLAAANYGYTF,TGTGCCAGCAGCTTAGCGGCAGCTAACTATGGCTACACCTTC
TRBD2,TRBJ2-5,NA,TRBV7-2,CASSTHRTSGGEKTQYF,TGTGCCAGCAGCACCCATAGGACTAGCGGGGGGGAAAAGACCCAGTACTTC
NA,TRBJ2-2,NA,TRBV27,CASSPFGAGELFF,NA
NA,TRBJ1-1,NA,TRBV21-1,CARRRTGEFGAFF,TGTGCCAGACGGAGGACAGGGGAATTTGGGGCTTTCTTT
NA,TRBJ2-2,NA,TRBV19,CASNTGGFGGELFF,TGTGCCAGTAACACAGGAGGGTTCGGCGGGGAGCTGTTTTTT
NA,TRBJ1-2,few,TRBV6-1,CASSESGVGYTF,TGTGCCAGCAGTGAATCAGGGGTTGGCTACACCTTC
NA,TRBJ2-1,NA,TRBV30,CARGAWDEQFF,TGTGCTCGGGGGGCCTGGGATGAGCAGTTCTTC
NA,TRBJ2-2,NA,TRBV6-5,CASSTRQKDTGELFF,TGTGCCAGCAGCACTCGACAAAAAGACACCGGGGAGCTGTTTTTT
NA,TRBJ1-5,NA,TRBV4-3,CASSQSSYRVDQPQHF,TGCGCCAGCAGCCAATCGAGTTACAGGGTTGATCAGCCCCAGCATTTT
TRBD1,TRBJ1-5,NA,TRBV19,CATLPGTGNGQPQHF,TGTGCCACCCTTCCCGGGACAGGGAACGGTCAGCCCCAGCATTTT
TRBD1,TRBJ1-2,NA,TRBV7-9,CASSLAEGQPGYGYTF,TGTGCCAGCAGCTTAGCCGAGGGACAGCCGGGATATGGCTACACCTTC
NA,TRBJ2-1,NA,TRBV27,CASNGSPGHNEQFF,TGTGCCAGTAACGGATCCCCTGGGCACAATGAGCAGTTCTTC
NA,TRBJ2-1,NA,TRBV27,CAALGANEQFF,TGTGCTGCTTTGGGGGCGAATGAGCAGTTCTTC
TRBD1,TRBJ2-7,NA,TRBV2,CASSEGQSWSVQYF,TGTGCCAGCAGTGAGGGACAGAGCTGGTCTGTGCAGTACTTC
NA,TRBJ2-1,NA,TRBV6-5,CASSFPYNEQFF,TGTGCCAGCAGCTTCCCCTACAATGAGCAGTTCTTC
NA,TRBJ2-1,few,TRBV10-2,CASSEAWDEQFF,TGCGCCAGCAGTGAAGCGTGGGATGAGCAGTTCTTC
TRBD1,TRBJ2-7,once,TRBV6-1,CASIPGQGGYEQYF,TGTGCCAGCATTCCGGGACAGGGGGGTTACGAGCAGTACTTC
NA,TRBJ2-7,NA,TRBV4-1,CASSQVGAGEQYF,TGCGCCAGCAGCCAAGTTGGGGCGGGGGAGCAGTACTTC
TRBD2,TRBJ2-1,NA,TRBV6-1,CATLKGLAAYNEQFF,TGTGCCACCCTAAAGGGGCTAGCGGCTTACAATGAGCAGTTCTTC
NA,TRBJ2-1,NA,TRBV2,CADSQGAAYNEQFF,TGTGCCGACTCCCAAGGGGCAGCCTACAATGAGCAGTTCTTC
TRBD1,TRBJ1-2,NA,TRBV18,CASSSDRGYGYTF,TGTGCCAGCTCGTCAGACAGGGGCTATGGCTACACCTTC
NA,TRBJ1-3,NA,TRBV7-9,CSSSFPGAGNTIYF,TGTTCCAGCAGCTTCCCAGGGGCTGGAAACACCATATATTTT
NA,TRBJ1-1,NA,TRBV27,CASRSEEGTEAFF,TGTGCCAGCAGGAGTGAGGAGGGGACTGAAGCTTTCTTT
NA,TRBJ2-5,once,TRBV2,CASSEAQGWETQYF,TGTGCCAGCAGTGAAGCCCAGGGGTGGGAGACCCAGTACTTC
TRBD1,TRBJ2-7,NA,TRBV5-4,CASSSDRVAGYEQYF,TGTGCCAGCAGTTCCGACAGGGTGGCCGGTTACGAGCAGTACTTC
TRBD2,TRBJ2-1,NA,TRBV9,CASSGTSGGLNNEQFF,TGTGCCAGCAGCGGGACTAGCGGGGGTCTCAACAATGAGCAGTTCTTC
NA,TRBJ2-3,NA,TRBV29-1,CSLVGGDTQYF,TGCAGCTTGGTCGGGGGAGATACGCAGTATTTT
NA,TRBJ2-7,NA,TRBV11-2,CASSPSGPLYEQYF,TGTGCCAGCAGCCCTTCTGGGCCCCTTTACGAGCAGTACTTC
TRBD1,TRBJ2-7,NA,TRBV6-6,CASRDTGQGYEQYF,TGTGCCAGCAGAGATACGGGACAGGGCTACGAGCAGTACTTC
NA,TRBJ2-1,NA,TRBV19,CASSIRPEEGEQFF,TGTGCCAGTAGTATCAGGCCTGAGGAGGGTGAGCAGTTCTTC
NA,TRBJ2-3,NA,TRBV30,CAWSTGGADTQYF,TGTGCCTGGAGCACTGGCGGGGCAGATACGCAGTATTTT
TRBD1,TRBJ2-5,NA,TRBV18,CASSFSGTGNWETQYF,TGTGCCAGCTCATTTTCCGGGACAGGGAATTGGGAGACCCAGTACTTC
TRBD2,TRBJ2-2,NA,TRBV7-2,CASSLRRGGDTGELFF,TGTGCCAGCAGCTTACGGCGGGGGGGGGACACCGGGGAGCTGTTTTTT
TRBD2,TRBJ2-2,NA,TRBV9,CASSASATSGANTGELFF,TGTGCCAGCAGCGCCTCGGCGACTAGCGGTGCGAACACCGGGGAGCTGTTTTTT
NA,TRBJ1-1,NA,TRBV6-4,CASSVERGTEAFF,TGTGCCAGCAGTGTCGAAAGGGGAACTGAAGCTTTCTTT
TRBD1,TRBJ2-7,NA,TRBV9,CASSVGRGTYEQYF,TGTGCCAGCAGCGTAGGCAGGGGGACCTACGAGCAGTACTTC
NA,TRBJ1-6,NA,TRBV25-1,CASSEAPSGTYNSPLHF,TGTGCCAGCAGTGAAGCGCCCAGCGGGACTTATAATTCACCCCTCCACTTT
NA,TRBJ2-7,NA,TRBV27,CASSLISQGPTSSYEQYF,TGTGCCAGCAGTTTAATTAGTCAGGGGCCAACTAGCTCCTACGAGCAGTACTTC
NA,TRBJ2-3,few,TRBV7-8,CASSAGPDTQYF,TGTGCCAGCAGCGCAGGGCCAGATACGCAGTATTTT
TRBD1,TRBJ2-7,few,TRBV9,CASSAGQTVYEQYF,TGTGCCAGCAGCGCGGGACAGACCGTCTACGAGCAGTACTTC
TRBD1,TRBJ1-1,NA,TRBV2,CASSRGTGGVDAFF,TGTGCCAGCAGCCGCGGGACAGGGGGGGTCGACGCTTTCTTT
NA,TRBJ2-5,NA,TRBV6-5,CATRRDETQYF,TGTGCCACGAGGAGGGACGAGACCCAGTACTTC
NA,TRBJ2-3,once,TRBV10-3,CAISTRDTNTDTQYF,TGTGCCATCAGCACCCGGGACACTAACACAGATACGCAGTATTTT
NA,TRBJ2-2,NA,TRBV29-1,CSASDTVPAGELFF,TGCAGCGCCTCGGACACCGTCCCGGCCGGGGAGCTGTTTTTT
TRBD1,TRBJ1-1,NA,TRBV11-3,CASSPPTGVTEAFF,TGTGCCAGCAGTCCCCCGACAGGGGTTACTGAAGCTTTCTTT
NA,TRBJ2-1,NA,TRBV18,CASSPLQGGNEQFF,TGTGCCAGCTCACCACTACAGGGGGGGAATGAGCAGTTCTTC
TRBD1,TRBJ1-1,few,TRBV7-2,CASSLRGQGFTEAFF,TGTGCCAGCAGCTTAAGGGGACAGGGATTCACTGAAGCTTTCTTT